The entry that follows covers one T cell receptor beta chain sequence. CDR1 and CDR2 (germline): SGHTA, FQGNSA. The CDR3 is made up of 15 amino acids. V was pared by 3 bases and J by 3 bases, with 2 bases of the junction left unmatched. The record originates from a study of shared clonotypes between healthy human individuals. Assay used: immunoSEQ multiplex PCR; TCRdb lists only in-frame clones, some missing. Of 2 million to 3 million clones listed, around nine tenths are singletons. The gene calls are TRBV7-2 and TRBJ1-6; 7 bases map to TRBD1. The receptor comes from a man aged 18 to 30 in good health. What was sequenced was naive CD4+ T cells sorted from blood. The subset was: CD45RA+ positively selected. The CDR3 sequence is CASSLGDSYNSPLHF. CDR3 nucleotides: TGTGCCAGCAGCTTGGGGGACAGCTATAATTCACCCCTCCACTTT.